A single sample is the source of the 21 T cell receptor beta chains below, sequenced in a study of blood T cell repertoires in COVID-19. Repertoires were generated with immunoSEQ multiplex PCR, while TCRdb's copy carries only in-frame clones and drops some. Of 50,000 to 55,000 clones listed, around nine tenths are singletons. Material for sequencing was peripheral blood. Receptors originate from a man aged 50 to 60 with acute or convalescent COVID-19.

The gene calls are TRBV3-1 (or the pseudogene TRBV3-2) and TRBJ2-1; a possible D gene is TRBD1 (6 bases). Trimming cost V 5 bases and J 6 bases, with 11 bases left between them. The CDR3 covers 13 residues. Germline values: CDR1 LGHDT, CDR2 YNNKEL (reference sequence). CDR3 coding DNA: TGTGCCAGCAGCGAGGACAGACTCAATGAGCAGTTCTTC. This sequence encodes CASSEDRLNEQFF.

This clone was recorded only once. V is TRBV3-1 (or the pseudogene TRBV3-2) and J is TRBJ2-1; tentatively, D is TRBD2 (6 bases). V shed 1 base and J shed 10 bases, with 11 bases lying between them. This CDR3 contains 13 residues. Germline assignment: CDR1 LGHDT and CDR2 YNNKEL (reference sequence). CDR3 protein: CASSQGPAGEQFF. DNA of the CDR3: TGTGCCAGCAGCCAAGGCCCCGCGGGGGAGCAGTTCTTC.

The chain has TRBV7-6 and TRBJ1-1; D unclear. The CDR3 has 15 residues. Trimming pared 1 base from V and 3 bases from J, leaving 12 bases between. In germline, CDR1 is SGHVS, CDR2 FNYEAQ. The CDR3 coding sequence is TGTGCCAGCAGCTTAGATCCCCTCGGGGACACTGAAGCTTTCTTT. Translating gives CASSLDPLGDTEAFF.

The chain employs TRBV27 and TRBJ2-5, with a possible D match to TRBD2 (5 bases). The CDR3 is made up of 14 amino acids. V lost 6 bases, J lost 5 bases, and 16 bases lay in between. The germline V gene has CDR1 MNHEY and CDR2 SMNVEV (reference sequence). As DNA, the CDR3 is TGTGCCAGCAGACCGGGGATTCGGACCGAGACCCAGTACTTC. This gives the protein CASRPGIRTETQYF.

The genes are TRBV11-1 and TRBJ2-1, with a possible D match to TRBD2 (6 bases). This CDR3 is built from 13 residues. Germline V gene data show CDR1 as SGHAT and CDR2 as FQDESV (reference sequence). V lost 3 bases to trimming and J lost 9 bases, with 12 bases between them. The CDR3 DNA reads as TGTGCCAGCAGCTTTGGGGAGGAGTTTGAGCAGTTCTTC. This gives the protein CASSFGEEFEQFF.

The sample holds a few counts of this clone. The chain combines TRBV6-5 with TRBJ1-5, with D unclear. This CDR3 contains 14 residues. V gave up 5 bases and J gave up 7 bases, with 15 bases separating them. From germline, CDR1 is MNHEY and CDR2 SVGAGI. Here the CDR3 reads CASSLRSHRQPQHF. The CDR3 coding sequence is TGTGCCAGCAGTCTTCGGAGCCATAGGCAGCCCCAGCATTTT.

The rearrangement joins TRBV5-4 to TRBJ2-7; weak D call: TRBD1 (5 bases). V dropped 2 bases and J dropped 0 bases, with 9 bases sitting between them. The germline CDR1 and CDR2 sequences are SGHNT and YYREEE (reference sequence). The CDR3 runs to 14 residues. The chain's CDR3 is CASSFRQNSYEQYF. CDR3 DNA sequence: TGTGCCAGCAGCTTTAGACAGAACTCCTACGAGCAGTACTTC.

The V gene is TRBV7-2, the J gene TRBJ2-1; 9 nucleotides agree with TRBD2. In germline, CDR1 is SGHTA, CDR2 FQGNSA. The CDR3 has 15 amino acids. Losses at the gene ends were 2 bases for V and 10 bases for J; bases not matched to a gene: 9. The CDR3 region has the DNA TGTGCCAGCAGCTTATTAGCGGGAGCTCCCAGGGAGCAGTTCTTC. This codes for CASSLLAGAPREQFF.

This rearrangement joins TRBV2 to TRBJ1-3; a possible D gene is TRBD1 (6 bases). The germline V gene encodes CDR1 SNHLY and CDR2 FYNNEI. The V end was cut by 2 bases, the J end by 4 bases, with 9 bases between. The CDR3 extends over 14 amino acids. CDR3 coding DNA: TGTGCCAGCAGTGAAACAGGGACCGGAAACACCATATATTTT. It yields the protein CASSETGTGNTIYF. The full variable domain, with the rest looked up from reference TRBV2 and TRBJ1-3, is EPEVTQTPSHQVTQMGQEVILRCVPISNHLYFYWYRQILGQKVEFLVSFYNNEISEKSEIFDDQFSVERPDGSNFTLKIRSTKLEDSAMYFCASSETGTGNTIYFGEGSWLTVV.

This chain links TRBV18 with TRBJ2-5; 11 bases are a match to TRBD1. V gave up 6 bases and J gave up 1 base; unmatched junction bases: 10. The CDR3 is made up of 17 amino acids. Germline V lookup: CDR1 KGHSH, CDR2 LQKENI. Here the CDR3 DNA reads TGTGCCAGCTCTCAGTGGACAGGGGGCTCGGGCCAAGAGACCCAGTACTTC. It is translated as CASSQWTGGSGQETQYF.

V gene TRBV2 combines with J gene TRBJ1-4, with a possible D match to TRBD1 (6 bases). Germline V gene data show CDR1 as SNHLY and CDR2 as FYNNEI. This CDR3 contains 12 residues. V gave up 4 bases and J gave up 14 bases, with 14 bases separating them. The CDR3 region has the DNA TGTGCCAGCAGTGCTAACAGGGACCAGCTGTTTTTT. This codes for CASSANRDQLFF.

The chain is built from TRBV9 and TRBJ2-7; TRBD2 aligns across 8 bases. Germline trimming cut 4 bases from V and 1 base from J; bases unmatched to any gene: 7. The CDR3 length is 15 residues. Germline CDR1 SGDLS, CDR2 YYNGEE. For the CDR3, the DNA is TGTGCCAGCAGCCCAGCGGGAGCGGCGTCCTACGAGCAGTACTTC. Its protein product is CASSPAGAASYEQYF. Full variable domain (rest looked up from reference TRBV9 and TRBJ2-7): DSGVTQTPKHLITATGQRVTLRCSPRSGDLSVYWYQQSLDQGLQFLIQYYNGEERAKGNILERFSAQQFPDLHSELNLSSLELGDSALYFCASSPAGAASYEQYFGPGTRLTVT.

This chain uses TRBV7-9 with TRBJ2-7, with D perhaps matching TRBD1 (5 bases). Germline lookup yields CDR1 SEHNR and CDR2 FQNEAQ (reference sequence). The CDR3 consists of 13 residues. Trimming shortened V by 5 bases and J by 7 bases, and 15 bases separated the two germline ends. DNA for the CDR3: TGTGCCAGCAGCGAATTTTTCGCAGGGGAGCAGTACTTC. This gives the protein CASSEFFAGEQYF.

This rearrangement joins TRBV19 to TRBJ1-1, with a weak D call TRBD1 (5 bases). V dropped 1 base and J dropped 1 base, with 10 bases sitting between them. In germline, CDR1 is LNHDA, CDR2 SQIVND (reference sequence). The CDR3 extends over 15 amino acids. The chain's CDR3 is CASSIVPGRNTEAFF. The CDR3 nucleotides are TGTGCCAGTAGTATAGTCCCAGGGCGGAACACTGAAGCTTTCTTT.

V is TRBV7-8 and J is TRBJ2-5; D might be TRBD1 (5 bases). Germline assignment: CDR1 SGHVS and CDR2 FQNEAQ. This CDR3 is 14 amino acids long. V lost 2 bases and J lost 2, with 9 bases in between. Written as DNA, the CDR3 is TGTGCCAGCAGCTTAATGACAGAGCAAGAGACCCAGTACTTC. Protein product: CASSLMTEQETQYF. Looking up the rest from reference TRBV7-8 and TRBJ2-5 gives the full variable domain: GAGVSQSPRYKVAKRGQDVALRCDPISGHVSLFWYQQALGQGPEFLTYFQNEAQLDKSGLPSDRFFAERPEGSVSTLKIQRTQQEDSAVYLCASSLMTEQETQYFGPGTRLLVL.

V is TRBV21-1 and J is TRBJ1-5. TRBV21-1 is marked as a pseudogene. CDR3 length equals 17 residues. CDR3 bases: TGTGCCAGCAGCAAAGCCGACTTACCGGCGGGCAATCAGCCCCAGCATTTT. Its protein is CASSKADLPAGNQPQHF.

This sequence joins TRBV18 and TRBJ1-3; D is possibly TRBD1 (5 bases). Per the germline V gene, CDR1 is KGHSH and CDR2 is LQKENI. Trimming stripped 4 bases from V and 4 bases from J, with 11 bases between. This CDR3 spans 14 amino acids. The CDR3 DNA sequence: TGTGCCAGCTCACAACAGGACCCAGGAAACACCATATATTTT. Translated, it gives CASSQQDPGNTIYF.

V is TRBV7-8 and J is TRBJ1-2, with D maybe TRBD1 (5 bases). The germline gives CDR1 SGHVS, CDR2 FQNEAQ. This CDR3 comprises 15 residues. V gave up 7 bases and J gave up 2 bases, with 17 bases separating them. CDR3 amino acids: CASILSAGDNYGYTF. DNA of the CDR3: TGTGCCAGCATCCTCAGCGCGGGGGACAACTATGGCTACACCTTC.

The chain couples TRBV12-5 to TRBJ1-5; TRBD1 matches 9 bases. The CDR3 has 15 amino acids. V trimming: 5 bases; J trimming: 7 bases; junction bases outside the gene matches: 9. Per germline, CDR1 LGHNT and CDR2 FRNRAP. The DNA for the CDR3 is TGTGCTAGTGGTCCACCGGGACAGGGATTGCAGCCCCAGCATTTT. It codes for CASGPPGQGLQPQHF. The entire variable domain, with the rest obtained from reference TRBV12-5 and TRBJ1-5, is as follows: DARVTQTPRHKVTEMGQEVTMRCQPILGHNTVFWYRQTMMQGLELLAYFRNRAPLDDSGMPKDRFSAEMPDATLATLKIQPSEPRDSAVYFCASGPPGQGLQPQHFGDGTRLSIL.

This clone was counted between two and nine times. The chain joins TRBV30 to TRBJ1-4; 10 bases are a match to TRBD1. Per germline, CDR1 GTSNPN and CDR2 SVGIG (reference sequence). This CDR3 has 15 residues. Losses at the gene ends were 2 bases for V and 8 bases for J; bases not matched to a gene: 8. CDR3 sequence: CAWSPRDRGWEKLFF. The CDR3 nucleotides are TGTGCCTGGAGTCCTAGGGACAGGGGTTGGGAAAAACTGTTTTTT.

The genes are TRBV7-2 and TRBJ2-1; 8 nucleotides align to TRBD2. This CDR3 contains 14 residues. Germline values: CDR1 SGHTA, CDR2 FQGNSA. V was pared by 2 bases and J by 8 bases, with 5 bases of the junction left unmatched. The DNA of the CDR3 is TGTGCCAGCAGCTTATTAGGACTAGCCTATGAGCAGTTCTTC. Translated, it gives CASSLLGLAYEQFF.